The 25 T cell receptor beta chains in this list originate from one sample, sequenced in a study of technical replicates of blood from several donors (dated by TCRdb to the late 2010s). Libraries were built with the immunoSEQ multiplex PCR assay. As stored in TCRdb, this immuneACCESS dataset retains in-frame rearrangements with V and J assigned. A fraction of the clones does not appear; measured against another copy, unresolved V genes explain less than half of the discrepancy, and the remainder lacks a known reason. This sample holds just under 100,000 clones; nearly 97% were observed only once. The ten biggest clones cover over 0.2% of the sample. Sequenced sample: T cells isolated from PBMCs. Source of these receptors: a human donor in good health.

This clone was picked up one time. As DNA, the CDR3 is TGTGCCAGCAGTGAGGAAGCGCTCAATGAGCAGTTCTTC. This encodes CASSEEALNEQFF. The chain is built from TRBV2 and TRBJ2-1; D unclear. The germline gives CDR1 SNHLY, CDR2 FYNNEI. This CDR3 region has 13 residues. V was shortened by 3 bases and J by 6 bases, with 9 bases between the two germline ends.

The chain combines TRBV2 with TRBJ1-5, with D possibly TRBD1 on 5 matching bases. V lost 7 bases, J lost 3 bases, and 16 bases lay in between. CDR3 size: 15 residues. Germline V gene lookup returns CDR1 SNHLY and CDR2 FYNNEI. The CDR3 reads CASKTGIFSNQPQHF. DNA for the CDR3: TGTGCCAGCAAAACAGGAATTTTTTCCAATCAGCCCCAGCATTTT.

The chain couples TRBV6-4 to TRBJ2-1; the match to TRBD1 covers 11 bases. The CDR3 runs to 13 residues. V lost 6 bases to trimming and J lost 5 bases; unmatched junction nucleotides: 0. Germline V gives CDR1 MRHNA, CDR2 SNTAGT. The CDR3 reads CASRDRGHNEQFF. The DNA for the CDR3 is TGTGCCAGCAGGGACAGGGGGCACAATGAGCAGTTCTTC.

V is TRBV6-5 and J is TRBJ1-1; D not resolved. This CDR3 has 15 amino acids. V lost 2 bases and J lost 10, with 20 bases in between. In germline, CDR1 is MNHEY, CDR2 SVGAGI. The DNA of the CDR3 is TGTGCCAGCAGTTACGGGCCGGCCAGCGGTTTAGGAGCTTTCTTT. Translated: CASSYGPASGLGAFF.

CDR3 coding DNA: TGTGCCAGCAGCTTGGCACCCGGGACTAGCGTCGGAGATGAGCAGTTCTTC. This codes for CASSLAPGTSVGDEQFF. The V gene is TRBV7-9, the J gene TRBJ2-1; 10 bases align to TRBD2. V was clipped by 3 bases and J by 8 bases; unmatched bases: 13. Germline V gives CDR1 SEHNR, CDR2 FQNEAQ (reference sequence). This CDR3 comprises 17 residues.

Points on this clone: At one boundary the junction diverges from the germline segment, which might be a read error. V gene TRBV7-7 combines with J gene TRBJ2-2; 8 bases map to TRBD1. This CDR3 is 14 amino acids long. Germline V CDR1 and CDR2: SSHAT, FNYEAQ (reference sequence). Here the CDR3 reads CASRGTGNTGELFF. CDR3 DNA sequence: TGTGCTAGCAGGGGGACAGGGAACACCGGGGAGCTGTTTTTT. The whole variable domain, filled in from reference TRBV7-7 and TRBJ2-2, reads GAGVSQSPRYKVTKRGQDVTLRCDPISSHATLYWYQQALGQGPEFLTYFNYEAQPDKSGLPSDRFSAERPEGSISTLTIQRTEQRDSAMYRCASRGTGNTGELFFGEGSRLTVL.

The chain recombines TRBV11-2 with TRBJ1-4, with TRBD1 as a possible D gene (6 bases). V was pared by 3 bases and J by 5 bases, with 19 bases between. This CDR3 is built from 17 residues. Germline V gene data show CDR1 as SGHAT and CDR2 as FQNNGV. DNA of the CDR3: TGTGCCAGCAGCTTCCGCCCCCAGGGGATCGGGAATGAAAAACTGTTTTTT. It is translated as CASSFRPQGIGNEKLFF. The full variable domain, in which reference TRBV11-2 and TRBJ1-4 provide the parts outside the CDR3, is EAGVAQSPRYKIIEKRQSVAFWCNPISGHATLYWYQQILGQGPKLLIQFQNNGVVDDSQLPKDRFSAERLKGVDSTLKIQPAKLEDSAVYLCASSFRPQGIGNEKLFFGSGTQLSVL.

Regarding this clone: The junction departs from germline at one end; a sequencing error may be responsible. The chain joins TRBV30 to TRBJ2-7, with 8 bases that match TRBD1. The CDR3 covers 14 residues. CDR1 and CDR2 (germline): GTSNPN, SVGIG (reference sequence). Here the CDR3 DNA reads TGTGCCTGGCACCTTCAGGGGGCCACAAACCAGCCCCAATTC. This codes for CAWHLQGATNQPQF.

This chain uses TRBV2 with TRBJ2-1; tentative D call: TRBD1 (6 bases). The CDR3 sequence is 13 residues long. The V gene lost 4 bases and the J gene lost 8 bases, with 12 bases spanning the gap. Germline V CDR1 and CDR2: SNHLY, FYNNEI. CDR3 region: CASSGVGGHEQFF. In nucleotides, the CDR3 is TGTGCCAGCAGTGGGGTAGGGGGACATGAGCAGTTCTTC.

The rearrangement links TRBV19 to TRBJ1-2; D gene unclear. The CDR3 has 14 residues. Germline-derived CDR1 and CDR2 are LNHDA and SQIVND (reference sequence). V was cut by 6 bases and J by 10 bases, with 21 bases left in between. In DNA form, the CDR3 reads TGTGCCAGTAGACCTCCTTTAACCGGGATCCACTACACCTTC. The encoded protein is CASRPPLTGIHYTF. The full variable domain, with the rest looked up from reference TRBV19 and TRBJ1-2, is DGGITQSPKYLFRKEGQNVTLSCEQNLNHDAMYWYRQDPGQGLRLIYYSQIVNDFQKGDIAEGYSVSREKKESFPLTVTSAQKNPTAFYLCASRPPLTGIHYTFGSGTRLTVV.

The chain carries TRBV6-1 and TRBJ2-3; D possibly corresponds to TRBD1 (6 bases). This CDR3 has 17 amino acids. The ends were cut back, 2 bases at V and 2 bases at J, with 17 bases in the middle. CDR1 and CDR2 from the germline V gene are MNHNS and SASEGT. CDR3 in DNA: TGTGCCAGCAGTGAATGGCCCGACAGGACCTACACAGATACGCAGTATTTT. It codes for CASSEWPDRTYTDTQYF.

The V call is TRBV30, the J call TRBJ2-2, with 8 positions matching TRBD2. The J segment lost 0 bases and the V segment lost 3 bases, leaving 9 bases of the junction unmatched. The CDR3 contains 17 residues. Per germline, CDR1 GTSNPN and CDR2 SVGIG (reference sequence). The CDR3 loop reads CAWRLGRGAPNTGELFF. The DNA for the CDR3 is TGTGCCTGGAGGTTAGGGCGGGGGGCGCCGAACACCGGGGAGCTGTTTTTT.

V usage is TRBV2 and J usage is TRBJ2-7, with TRBD1 identical over 7 bases. CDR3 length equals 12 residues. Germline values: CDR1 SNHLY, CDR2 FYNNEI. Trimming took 6 bases from V and 6 from J; bases not matched to a gene: 5. DNA of the CDR3: TGTGCCAGCAGAATGGGGACAGCCGAGCAGTACTTC. This encodes CASRMGTAEQYF.

This chain links TRBV7-2 with TRBJ1-1, with D perhaps matching TRBD1 (6 bases). The germline V gene encodes CDR1 SGHTA and CDR2 FQGNSA. Trimming removed 3 bases from V and 10 bases from J, with 18 bases in between. The CDR3 length is 14 residues. The CDR3 bases are TGTGCCAGCAGCTTTTCCGGACAGTATTTTATAGCTTTCTTT. Translation gives CASSFSGQYFIAFF.

This sequence joins TRBV28 and TRBJ2-5, with 9 bases fitting TRBD1. Germline-derived CDR1 and CDR2 are MDHEN and SYDVKM. V was pared by 8 bases and J by 3 bases, with 4 bases of the junction left unmatched. The CDR3 consists of 13 residues. The CDR3 loop is CASADRGKETQYF. DNA of the CDR3: TGTGCCAGCGCGGACAGGGGAAAAGAGACCCAGTACTTC.

The V call is TRBV19, the J call TRBJ1-5; a possible D gene is TRBD1 (5 bases). The germline gives CDR1 LNHDA, CDR2 SQIVND (reference sequence). V was shortened by 7 bases and J by 1 base, with 14 bases between the two germline ends. The CDR3 spans 15 residues. CDR3 coding DNA: TGTGCCAGTAATGCGGGGGGGGGAAGCAATCAGCCCCAGCATTTT. Residues: CASNAGGGSNQPQHF.

This rearrangement joins TRBV27 to TRBJ1-2; TRBD1 aligns across 7 bases. Germline V gene lookup returns CDR1 MNHEY and CDR2 SMNVEV (reference sequence). CDR3 size: 17 residues. Trimming cost V 5 bases and J 0 bases; bases outside gene matches: 12. The CDR3 region is CASSRRTGGLTNYGYTF. CDR3 bases: TGTGCCAGCAGTAGACGGACAGGCGGCCTGACTAACTATGGCTACACCTTC.

This chain connects TRBV5-6 to TRBJ1-1; D possibly corresponds to TRBD1 (5 bases). The CDR3 runs 14 residues. Deletions cut 4 bases from V and 1 base from J, with 11 bases between. Germline assignment: CDR1 SGHDT and CDR2 YYEEEE. The CDR3 DNA sequence: TGTGCCAGCAGCGTACAGGTGGGGAACACTGAAGCTTTCTTT. This sequence encodes CASSVQVGNTEAFF.

A word on this clone: This specimen includes other DNA sequences encoding the same CDR3. The rearrangement links TRBV7-9 to TRBJ2-3; maybe TRBD2 (5 bases). V shed 2 bases and J shed 5 bases, with 5 bases lying between them. The CDR3 covers 12 residues. The germline gives CDR1 SEHNR, CDR2 FQNEAQ (reference sequence). The CDR3 bases are TGTGCCAGCAGCTTACGGGAAGATACGCAGTATTTT. This translates into CASSLREDTQYF.

The V call is TRBV6-5, the J call TRBJ1-2, with TRBD1 matching 8 bases. V lost 10 bases to trimming and J lost 6 bases; unmatched junction nucleotides: 1. The CDR3 loop spans 10 amino acids. CDR1 and CDR2 from the germline V gene are MNHEY and SVGAGI. CDR3: CATGGDGYTF. DNA for the CDR3: TGTGCCACAGGGGGCGATGGCTACACCTTC.

The chain joins TRBV10-3 to TRBJ1-2; 10 bases line up with TRBD1. The CDR3 runs to 15 residues. Trimming removed 3 bases from V and 3 bases from J; junction bases left unmatched: 4. Germline CDR1 and CDR2: ENHRY and SYGVKD. In DNA form, the CDR3 reads TGTGCCATCAGTGAAGGTGACAGGGGGCACTATGGCTACACCTTC. Its translation is CAISEGDRGHYGYTF.

The chain joins TRBV28 to TRBJ2-1; D remains unclear. Germline assignment: CDR1 MDHEN and CDR2 SYDVKM. The CDR3 extends over 14 amino acids. Trimming left V 8 bases short and J 8 bases short, with 19 bases between. CDR3 loop: CASLPRLPADEQFF. The CDR3 bases are TGTGCCAGCCTCCCGAGACTGCCTGCGGATGAGCAGTTCTTC. Together with reference TRBV28 and TRBJ2-1, the CDR3 gives the full variable domain: DVKVTQSSRYLVKRTGEKVFLECVQDMDHENMFWYRQDPGLGLRLIYFSYDVKMKEKGDIPEGYSVSREKKERFSLILESASTNQTSMYLCASLPRLPADEQFFGPGTRLTVL.

This rearrangement joins TRBV5-4 to TRBJ2-5; 8 nucleotides agree with TRBD2. The CDR3 covers 16 residues. J lost 4 bases, V lost 0 bases, and 8 bases had no gene match. Germline CDR1 SGHNT, CDR2 YYREEE (reference sequence). CDR3: CASSLGPGGPGETQYF. The DNA of the CDR3 is TGTGCCAGCAGCTTGGGCCCGGGAGGGCCAGGAGAGACCCAGTACTTC.

The CDR3 is CASSVAASGRLQYF. The CDR3 coding sequence is TGTGCCAGCAGCGTTGCAGCTAGCGGGAGACTTCAGTACTTC. This rearrangement joins TRBV13 to TRBJ2-7, with 10 bases that match TRBD2. CDR3 length equals 14 residues. V lost 5 bases and J lost 10; bases outside the gene matches: 11. Germline CDR1 is PRHDT and CDR2 is FYEKMQ (reference sequence).

The chain joins TRBV4-1 to TRBJ2-3; a weak D match, TRBD2 (6 bases). Between the trimmed V and J ends, which lost 0 bases and 2 bases, there was a span of 12 bases. This CDR3 contains 16 residues. Germline V CDR1 and CDR2: MGHRA, YSYEKL. CDR3 sequence (DNA): TGCGCCAGCAGCCAAGACCGAGAGCGGGCCACAGATACGCAGTATTTT. Its translation: CASSQDRERATDTQYF.